Listed below are T cell receptor beta chains from one sample, sequenced in a study of control samples from healthy donors and cancer patients. The protocol was immunoSEQ multiplex PCR, while the TCRdb copy is restricted to in-frame clones and leaves out a portion. The top ten clones hold more than 10% of a sample with hundreds of thousands of clones, over 70% of them seen once. The sequencing sample was made of PBMCs. These receptor sequences come from a woman aged 60-70 years with lung cancer. Both conserved end residues are part of each CDR3. Each record gives: J gene, clone size, D gene, V gene, CDR3 DNA, CDR3 protein. A D gene is named only where the DNA matches it firmly. Not all rows give a size; the values are once, few, many and, for expanded clones, a class.

j_call: TRBJ1-3
clone_size: few
d_call: NA
v_call: TRBV19
cdr3_nt: TGTGCCAGTAGTACCACAGCCGGGGCAGGATCTGGAAACACCATATATTTT
cdr3_aa: CASSTTAGAGSGNTIYF

j_call: TRBJ1-3
clone_size: NA
d_call: TRBD1
v_call: TRBV28
cdr3_nt: TGTGTCAGCGACAGGGGGCTGACGACTGGAAACACCATATATTTT
cdr3_aa: CVSDRGLTTGNTIYF

j_call: TRBJ1-4
clone_size: NA
d_call: NA
v_call: TRBV7-8
cdr3_nt: TGTGCCAGCAGCTTAGCTGAGCTTAGAGGGGAAAAACTGTTTTTT
cdr3_aa: CASSLAELRGEKLFF

j_call: TRBJ2-1
clone_size: NA
d_call: TRBD1
v_call: TRBV13
cdr3_nt: TGTGCCAGCAGCTTAGGGGGACAGGGCTACAATGAGCAGTTCTTC
cdr3_aa: CASSLGGQGYNEQFF

j_call: TRBJ1-4
clone_size: NA
d_call: NA
v_call: TRBV11-2
cdr3_nt: TGTGCCAGCACCCCGAGGCCGGGGTCAAATGAAAAACTGTTTTTT
cdr3_aa: CASTPRPGSNEKLFF

j_call: TRBJ2-2
clone_size: NA
d_call: NA
v_call: TRBV18
cdr3_nt: TGTGCCAGCTCAGCCCAACCTACAGGGAACCCCGGGGAGCTGTTTTTT
cdr3_aa: CASSAQPTGNPGELFF

j_call: TRBJ2-3
clone_size: NA
d_call: NA
v_call: TRBV21-1
cdr3_nt: TGTGCCAGCAGCAAAGGGACAGGGCTATACACAGATACGCAGTATTTT
cdr3_aa: CASSKGTGLYTDTQYF

j_call: TRBJ2-3
clone_size: NA
d_call: NA
v_call: TRBV14
cdr3_nt: TGTGCCAGCAGCCAGATCGACTTACCCGATACGCAGTATTTT
cdr3_aa: CASSQIDLPDTQYF

j_call: TRBJ2-1
clone_size: few
d_call: TRBD2
v_call: TRBV29-1
cdr3_nt: TGCAGCGTCCCTAAGGGCGGGAGGGCCGACAATGAGCAGTTCTTC
cdr3_aa: CSVPKGGRADNEQFF

j_call: TRBJ1-5
clone_size: NA
d_call: NA
v_call: TRBV2
cdr3_nt: TGTGCCAGCAGTTACCGACCCGACAGACAGCCCCAGCATTTT
cdr3_aa: CASSYRPDRQPQHF

j_call: TRBJ1-1
clone_size: once
d_call: NA
v_call: TRBV6-4
cdr3_nt: TGTGCCAGCAGTGACTTCCTCTCCCCGGGTCCCCACAACACTGAAGCTTTCTTT
cdr3_aa: CASSDFLSPGPHNTEAFF

j_call: TRBJ1-4
clone_size: once
d_call: NA
v_call: TRBV5-1
cdr3_nt: TGCGCCAGCAGCTTTGGCAGGGCGGAGGAAAAACTGTTTTTT
cdr3_aa: CASSFGRAEEKLFF

j_call: TRBJ2-4
clone_size: NA
d_call: NA
v_call: TRBV5-1
cdr3_nt: TGCGCCAGCATGGCGGAGGGGAACATTCAGTACTTC
cdr3_aa: CASMAEGNIQYF

j_call: TRBJ1-1
clone_size: NA
d_call: TRBD1
v_call: TRBV5-1
cdr3_nt: TGCGCCAGCAGCTGGACAGGGTCGTCGAACACTGAAGCTTTCTTT
cdr3_aa: CASSWTGSSNTEAFF

j_call: TRBJ1-2
clone_size: NA
d_call: NA
v_call: TRBV6-5
cdr3_nt: TGTGCCAGCATCGGGACCACAGGACGGGGCTACACCTTC
cdr3_aa: CASIGTTGRGYTF

j_call: TRBJ1-5
clone_size: NA
d_call: TRBD1
v_call: TRBV2
cdr3_nt: TGTGCCAGCAGTGATAGGAACAGGGGTAGCAATCAGCCCCAGCATTTT
cdr3_aa: CASSDRNRGSNQPQHF

j_call: TRBJ2-5
clone_size: NA
d_call: NA
v_call: TRBV24-1
cdr3_nt: TGTGCCACCAGTGATTTGCAGACTTCTCGTCGGATTTTCCAAGAGACCCAGTACTTC
cdr3_aa: CATSDLQTSRRIFQETQYF

j_call: TRBJ2-1
clone_size: NA
d_call: NA
v_call: TRBV6-5
cdr3_nt: TGTGCCAGCAGTTCCATTTCCACTTACAATGAGCAGTTCTTC
cdr3_aa: CASSSISTYNEQFF

j_call: TRBJ1-1
clone_size: NA
d_call: TRBD1
v_call: TRBV10-3
cdr3_nt: TGTGCCATCAGTGATACCCGGACAGGGTTGAACACTGAAGCTTTCTTT
cdr3_aa: CAISDTRTGLNTEAFF

j_call: TRBJ2-5
clone_size: NA
d_call: NA
v_call: TRBV20-1
cdr3_nt: TGCAGTGCTAGTCCTACGGGCCAAGAGACCCAGTACTTC
cdr3_aa: CSASPTGQETQYF

j_call: TRBJ1-5
clone_size: NA
d_call: TRBD1
v_call: TRBV19
cdr3_nt: TGTGCCAGTAGTACACAACAGGGGTCTCAGCCCCAGCATTTT
cdr3_aa: CASSTQQGSQPQHF

j_call: TRBJ1-2
clone_size: NA
d_call: TRBD1
v_call: TRBV6-5
cdr3_nt: TGTGCCAGCAGGACAGGGCGTAACTATGGCTACACCTTC
cdr3_aa: CASRTGRNYGYTF

j_call: TRBJ1-2
clone_size: NA
d_call: NA
v_call: TRBV9
cdr3_nt: TGTGCCAGCAGTCCCTCCCGAACATCCGACGCGACTAACTATGGCTACACCTTC
cdr3_aa: CASSPSRTSDATNYGYTF

j_call: TRBJ2-2
clone_size: NA
d_call: NA
v_call: TRBV2
cdr3_nt: TGTGCCAGCAGCAGAACTCGATTTTCGAACACCGGGGAGCTGTTTTTT
cdr3_aa: CASSRTRFSNTGELFF

j_call: TRBJ1-3
clone_size: NA
d_call: NA
v_call: TRBV3-1/TRBV3-2
cdr3_nt: TGTGCCAGCAGCCTAGATGGAAACACCATATATTTT
cdr3_aa: CASSLDGNTIYF

j_call: TRBJ2-3
clone_size: NA
d_call: NA
v_call: TRBV6-4
cdr3_nt: TGTGCCAGCAGTGTGAGCGCGGGGCCGACGGATACGCAGTATTTT
cdr3_aa: CASSVSAGPTDTQYF

j_call: TRBJ2-7
clone_size: NA
d_call: NA
v_call: TRBV7-9
cdr3_nt: TGTGCCAGCAGCTTAGAAGACGGCCCCGAGCAGTACTTC
cdr3_aa: CASSLEDGPEQYF

j_call: TRBJ2-7
clone_size: NA
d_call: NA
v_call: TRBV11-2
cdr3_nt: TGTGCCAGCAGCGCACAACAGGGCTCCTACGAGCAGTACTTC
cdr3_aa: CASSAQQGSYEQYF

j_call: TRBJ1-3
clone_size: NA
d_call: NA
v_call: TRBV9
cdr3_nt: TGTGCCAGCAGCGTAGTCGCTGGAAACACCATATATTTT
cdr3_aa: CASSVVAGNTIYF

j_call: TRBJ1-3
clone_size: NA
d_call: NA
v_call: TRBV2
cdr3_nt: TGTGCCAGCAGCGGAGGAAACACCATATATTTT
cdr3_aa: CASSGGNTIYF

j_call: TRBJ2-3
clone_size: NA
d_call: TRBD2
v_call: TRBV12-5
cdr3_nt: TGTGCTAGTGGTTTAGCGGGGGATATAGATACGCAGTATTTT
cdr3_aa: CASGLAGDIDTQYF

j_call: TRBJ1-1
clone_size: NA
d_call: NA
v_call: TRBV28
cdr3_nt: TGTGCCAGCAGTTTAGCGGCGGGGAACACTGAAGCTTTCTTT
cdr3_aa: CASSLAAGNTEAFF

j_call: TRBJ1-1
clone_size: NA
d_call: TRBD1
v_call: TRBV19
cdr3_nt: TGTGCCAGTAGTCCCACAGGGGTCACTGAAGCTTTCTTT
cdr3_aa: CASSPTGVTEAFF

j_call: TRBJ1-2
clone_size: once
d_call: TRBD1
v_call: TRBV18
cdr3_nt: TGTGCCAGCTCACCATCCCCGGGACAGGTCTCATATGGCTACACCTTC
cdr3_aa: CASSPSPGQVSYGYTF

j_call: TRBJ1-4
clone_size: once
d_call: TRBD1
v_call: TRBV5-1
cdr3_nt: TGCGCCAGCGCCGGGACAGTTGGCGAAAAACTGTTTTTT
cdr3_aa: CASAGTVGEKLFF

j_call: TRBJ1-6
clone_size: NA
d_call: TRBD1
v_call: TRBV3-1/TRBV3-2
cdr3_nt: TGTGCCAGCAGCCACCGGGACAGGCGATCGGAGGACCTCCACTTT
cdr3_aa: CASSHRDRRSEDLHF

j_call: TRBJ1-3
clone_size: NA
d_call: NA
v_call: TRBV6-5
cdr3_nt: TGTGCCAGCAGTTACTCCCGGTCCTCTGGAAACACCATATATTTT
cdr3_aa: CASSYSRSSGNTIYF

j_call: TRBJ2-3
clone_size: NA
d_call: NA
v_call: TRBV19
cdr3_nt: TGTGCCAGTAGTATAGGGGGGCTTGACACAGATACGCAGTATTTT
cdr3_aa: CASSIGGLDTDTQYF

j_call: TRBJ2-2
clone_size: NA
d_call: NA
v_call: TRBV5-1
cdr3_nt: TGCGCCAGCAGCTTGGTCCACGGCCTCGAGACCGGGGAGCTGTTTTTT
cdr3_aa: CASSLVHGLETGELFF

j_call: TRBJ2-3
clone_size: NA
d_call: NA
v_call: TRBV9
cdr3_nt: TGTGCCAGCAGCGGGGGGGTTTACACAGATACGCAGTATTTT
cdr3_aa: CASSGGVYTDTQYF

j_call: TRBJ1-4
clone_size: once
d_call: NA
v_call: TRBV6-5
cdr3_nt: TGTGCCAGCAGTTTTAGGGATGGTGAAAAACTGTTTTTT
cdr3_aa: CASSFRDGEKLFF

j_call: TRBJ2-5
clone_size: NA
d_call: NA
v_call: TRBV5-1
cdr3_nt: TGCGCCAGCAGCTTGGCGGGTCAGGGCCTCGGTCAAGAGACCCAGTACTTC
cdr3_aa: CASSLAGQGLGQETQYF

j_call: TRBJ1-1
clone_size: NA
d_call: TRBD1
v_call: TRBV5-1
cdr3_nt: TGCGCCAGCGTCCCGGGACAGGGTTGGCTGGACACTGAAGCTTTCTTT
cdr3_aa: CASVPGQGWLDTEAFF